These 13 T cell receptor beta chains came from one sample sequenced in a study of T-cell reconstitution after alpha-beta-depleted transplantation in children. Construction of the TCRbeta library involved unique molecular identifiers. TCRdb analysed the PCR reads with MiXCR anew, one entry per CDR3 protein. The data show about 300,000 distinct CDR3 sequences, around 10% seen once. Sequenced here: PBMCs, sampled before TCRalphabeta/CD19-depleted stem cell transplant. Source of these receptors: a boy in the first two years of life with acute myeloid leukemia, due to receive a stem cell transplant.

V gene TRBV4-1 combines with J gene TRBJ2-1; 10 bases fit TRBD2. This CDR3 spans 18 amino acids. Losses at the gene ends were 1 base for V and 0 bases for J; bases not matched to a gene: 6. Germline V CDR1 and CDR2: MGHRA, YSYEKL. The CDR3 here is CASSQGLAGVISYNEQFF. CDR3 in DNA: TGCGCCAGCAGCCAAGGGCTAGCGGGGGTAATCTCCTACAATGAGCAGTTCTTC.

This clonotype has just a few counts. The CDR3 loop is CASSLQVLGPQHF. DNA for the CDR3: TGTGCCAGCAGCTTACAGGTTCTCGGGCCCCAGCATTTT. This chain uses TRBV7-2 with TRBJ1-5; D uncertain. There are 13 residues in the CDR3. V was shortened by 2 bases and J by 9 bases, with 11 bases between the two germline ends. The germline V gene encodes CDR1 SGHTA and CDR2 FQGNSA.

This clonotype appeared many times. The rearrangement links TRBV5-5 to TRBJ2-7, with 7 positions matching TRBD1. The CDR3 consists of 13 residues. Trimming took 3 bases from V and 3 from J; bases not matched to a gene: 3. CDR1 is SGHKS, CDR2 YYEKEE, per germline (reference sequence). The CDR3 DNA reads TGTGCCAGCAGCTCCGCAGGGGGCTACGAGCAGTACTTC. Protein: CASSSAGGYEQYF.

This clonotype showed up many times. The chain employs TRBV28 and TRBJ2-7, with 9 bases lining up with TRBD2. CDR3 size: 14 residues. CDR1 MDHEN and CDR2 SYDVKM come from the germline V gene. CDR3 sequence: CASSLGSGAGGPQV. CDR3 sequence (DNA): TGTGCCAGCAGTTTGGGATCGGGGGCGGGAGGGCCCCAGGTC.

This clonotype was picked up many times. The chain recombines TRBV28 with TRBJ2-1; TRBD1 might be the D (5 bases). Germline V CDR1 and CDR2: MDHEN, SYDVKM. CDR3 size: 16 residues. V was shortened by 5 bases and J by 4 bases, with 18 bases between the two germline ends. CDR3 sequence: CASSTRPTEDYNEQFF. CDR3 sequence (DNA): TGTGCCAGCAGTACGCGCCCGACAGAAGATTACAATGAGCAGTTCTTC. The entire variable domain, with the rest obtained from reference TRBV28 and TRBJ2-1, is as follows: DVKVTQSSRYLVKRTGEKVFLECVQDMDHENMFWYRQDPGLGLRLIYFSYDVKMKEKGDIPEGYSVSREKKERFSLILESASTNQTSMYLCASSTRPTEDYNEQFFGPGTRLTVL.

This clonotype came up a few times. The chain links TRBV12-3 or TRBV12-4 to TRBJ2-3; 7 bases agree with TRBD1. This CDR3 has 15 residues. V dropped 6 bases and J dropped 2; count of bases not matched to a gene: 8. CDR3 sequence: CASRRPGQHTDTQYF. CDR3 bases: TGTGCCAGCAGGCGTCCGGGACAGCACACAGATACGCAGTATTTT.

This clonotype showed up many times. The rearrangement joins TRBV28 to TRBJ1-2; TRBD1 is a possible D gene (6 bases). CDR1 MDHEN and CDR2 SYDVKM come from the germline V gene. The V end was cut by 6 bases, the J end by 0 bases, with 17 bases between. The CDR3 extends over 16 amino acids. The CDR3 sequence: CASSLDSRRANYGYTF. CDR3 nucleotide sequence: TGTGCCAGCAGCTTGGACAGCCGGCGAGCTAACTATGGCTACACCTTC.

The CDR3 reads CASRTLSSYNEQFF. Written as DNA, the CDR3 is TGTGCCAGCAGGACACTTAGCTCCTACAATGAGCAGTTCTTC. The chain is built from TRBV6-5 and TRBJ2-1; no clear D. There are 14 residues in the CDR3. V lost 6 bases and J lost 0, with 9 bases in between. Germline-derived CDR1 and CDR2 are MNHEY and SVGAGI.

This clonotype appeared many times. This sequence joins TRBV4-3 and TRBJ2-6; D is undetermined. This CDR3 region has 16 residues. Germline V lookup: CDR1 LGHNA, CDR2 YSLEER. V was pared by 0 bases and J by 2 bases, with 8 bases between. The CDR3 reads CASSQEIQAGANVLTF. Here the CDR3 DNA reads TGCGCCAGCAGCCAAGAGATCCAGGCTGGGGCCAACGTCCTGACTTTC.

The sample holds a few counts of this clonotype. The CDR3 nucleotides read TGCGCCAGCAGCCTCGAGAGGGACAGGGGTTCCTACGAGCAGTACTTC. Protein: CASSLERDRGSYEQYF. The chain employs TRBV5-1 and TRBJ2-7, with 10 bases matching TRBD1. The CDR3 contains 16 residues. V was clipped by 4 bases and J by 1 base; unmatched bases: 8. Germline V gives CDR1 SGHRS, CDR2 YFSETQ.

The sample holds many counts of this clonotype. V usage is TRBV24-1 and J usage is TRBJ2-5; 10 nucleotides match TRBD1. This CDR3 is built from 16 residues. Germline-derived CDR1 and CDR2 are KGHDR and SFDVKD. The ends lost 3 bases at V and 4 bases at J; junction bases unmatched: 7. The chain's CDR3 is CATSDPRDRGGETQYF. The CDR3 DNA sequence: TGTGCCACCAGTGATCCCCGGGACAGGGGTGGAGAGACCCAGTACTTC.

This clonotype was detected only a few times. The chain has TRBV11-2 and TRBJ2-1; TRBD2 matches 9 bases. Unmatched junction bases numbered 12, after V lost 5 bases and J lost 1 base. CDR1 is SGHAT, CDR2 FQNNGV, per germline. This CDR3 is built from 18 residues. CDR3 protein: CASSPPRGRAGSYNEQFF. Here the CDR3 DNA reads TGTGCCAGCAGCCCCCCCCGCGGGAGGGCCGGGTCCTACAATGAGCAGTTCTTC.

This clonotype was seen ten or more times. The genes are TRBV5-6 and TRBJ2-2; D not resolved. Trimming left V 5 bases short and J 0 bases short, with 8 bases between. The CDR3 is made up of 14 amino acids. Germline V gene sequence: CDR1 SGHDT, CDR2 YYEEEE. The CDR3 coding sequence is TGTGCCAGCAGGTATCCAGCGAACACCGGGGAGCTGTTTTTT. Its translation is CASRYPANTGELFF. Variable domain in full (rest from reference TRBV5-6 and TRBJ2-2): DAGVTQSPTHLIKTRGQQVTLRCSPKSGHDTVSWYQQALGQGPQFIFQYYEEEERQRGNFPDRFSGHQFPNYSSELNVNALLLGDSALYLCASRYPANTGELFFGEGSRLTVL.